Shown below are 4 T cell receptor beta chains from a single sample sequenced in a study of regulatory T cells in long-lasting Graves disease (dated by TCRdb to the early 2020s). Sample time point, as interpreted from the label and publication: persistent/refractory GD, antithyroid drugs over 5 years with positive TRAb. RNA was extracted from PBMCs in TRIzol for both TCR sequencing and RNA sequencing. Library preparation used multiplex PCR. Sequencing relied on an Illumina HiSeq 4000. iRepertoire HTBI primers and Arm-PCR amplification of CDR3 regions were used to construct TCR beta libraries. Using fastp at Q25 and MiXCR, TCRdb reprocessed the public reads and kept productive beta chains. Entries that share a CDR3 protein sequence are merged under the most common genes and DNA. Within this sample are around 340,000 distinct CDR3 sequences, with 15% to 20% of them counted one time only. 25% to 30% of the sample is taken by the ten largest.

The source was peripheral blood mononuclear cells (PBMCs), collected when the disease was refractory, from a patient treated with antithyroid drugs. The receptor set was obtained from a female donor with Graves disease.

This clonotype came up a few times. The chain links TRBV6-2 or TRBV6-3 to TRBJ1-5, with D perhaps TRBD1 (6 bases). Per germline, CDR1 MNHEY and CDR2 SVGEGT. This CDR3 has 14 residues. Deletions cut 5 bases from V and 5 bases from J, with 13 bases between. The CDR3 nucleotides are TGTGCCAGCAGTCCACGGGACATCGATCAGCCCCAGCATTTT. Protein product: CASSPRDIDQPQHF.

In its sample, this clonotype was seen a few times. This chain joins TRBV24-1 and TRBJ1-5; maybe TRBD1 (5 bases). The CDR3 consists of 16 residues. Germline V lookup: CDR1 KGHDR, CDR2 SFDVKD. The V gene lost 4 bases and the J gene lost 5 bases, with 17 bases spanning the gap. CDR3: CATSDLRDGSDQPQHF. The CDR3 coding sequence is TGTGCCACCAGTGACTTGCGGGACGGATCGGATCAGCCCCAGCATTTT.

This clonotype was found many times. The V and J genes are TRBV2 and TRBJ2-7; possible D gene TRBD2, 5 bases. The length of the CDR3 is 15 residues. In germline, CDR1 is SNHLY, CDR2 FYNNEI. Trimming shortened V by 4 bases and J by 2 bases, and 15 bases separated the two germline ends. Written as DNA, the CDR3 is TGTGCCAGCAGTGCTTTGGCTAGCAGACCCTACGAGCAGTACTTC. It yields the protein CASSALASRPYEQYF.

Points on this clonotype: A far larger clone is one nucleotide away, so this likely arose from a read error. The chain uses TRBV2 and TRBJ2-7, with D tentatively TRBD1 (5 bases). CDR3 length: 13 amino acids. Germline assignment: CDR1 SNHLY and CDR2 FYNNEI. Trimming removed 6 bases at V and 0 bases at J, with 9 bases between. CDR3 loop: CASRSTVSYEQYV. As DNA, the CDR3 is TGTGCCAGCAGGTCGACAGTCTCCTACGAGCAGTACGTC.